Each of the 11 T cell receptor beta chains below was sequenced from the same sample in a study of blood T cell repertoires in COVID-19. Only in-frame clones appear in the TCRdb table, and some are missing; sequencing was by immunoSEQ multiplex PCR. This table holds about half a million clones, roughly nine tenths found once. The sequencing input was PBMCs or T cells enriched from blood (not recorded which). These receptors were obtained from a woman aged 60-75 years who had recovered from COVID-19.

V is TRBV2 and J is TRBJ2-2, with a weak D call TRBD2 (5 bases). V lost 6 bases and J lost 0, with 14 bases in between. Germline loops: CDR1 SNHLY, CDR2 FYNNEI. This CDR3 is built from 16 residues. The CDR3 protein is CASRAMDGTNTGELFF. In nucleotides, the CDR3 is TGTGCCAGCAGGGCCATGGACGGGACGAACACCGGGGAGCTGTTTTTT.

The rearrangement joins TRBV18 to TRBJ1-1, with D hard to call. The CDR3 has 14 amino acids. Germline CDR1 is KGHSH and CDR2 is LQKENI. Trimming pared 3 bases from V and 1 base from J, leaving 9 bases between. The DNA for the CDR3 is TGTGCCAGCTCACCCGCCGACAAGAACACTGAAGCTTTCTTT. Amino acid sequence: CASSPADKNTEAFF.

This chain joins TRBV5-1 and TRBJ2-7; D unresolved. This CDR3 has 14 amino acids. V dropped 0 bases and J dropped 4 bases, with 11 bases sitting between them. The V gene's germline CDR1 is SGHRS and CDR2 YFSETQ. The DNA of the CDR3 is TGCGCCAGCAGCTTGGTGAGTAATAGTTACGAGCAGTACTTC. It specifies CASSLVSNSYEQYF.

This clone has just one count. The CDR3 loop reads CAWSVPSGHTDTQYF. The CDR3 bases are TGTGCCTGGAGTGTACCTAGCGGGCACACAGATACGCAGTATTTT. The V call is TRBV30, the J call TRBJ2-3; 8 bases fit TRBD2. CDR1 is GTSNPN and CDR2 is SVGIG in the germline V gene (reference sequence). The CDR3 totals 15 residues. V gave up 0 bases and J gave up 2 bases; unmatched junction bases: 4.

The chain employs TRBV5-5 and TRBJ2-5, with 8 nucleotides matching TRBD2. The CDR3 totals 15 residues. The junction had 1 base not matched to a gene; V was cut back by 0 bases and J by 0 bases. The germline V gene encodes CDR1 SGHKS and CDR2 YYEKEE (reference sequence). The CDR3 bases are TGTGCCAGCAGCTTGGCGGGGGGGAACCAAGAGACCCAGTACTTC. Amino acid sequence: CASSLAGGNQETQYF.

This rearrangement joins TRBV9 to TRBJ1-3; no firm D call. V was trimmed by 0 bases and J by 0 bases, leaving 7 bases between them. CDR3 size: 15 residues. Looked up from germline, CDR1 is SGDLS and CDR2 is YYNGEE. The CDR3 DNA sequence: TGTGCCAGCAGCGTAGGTTACGGCTCTGGAAACACCATATATTTT. Translating it yields CASSVGYGSGNTIYF.

This clone came up once. The V and J genes are TRBV12-5 and TRBJ2-5; 13 nucleotides line up with TRBD2. Trimming at V came to 4 bases and at J to 5 bases, leaving 7 bases not matched to a gene. Germline CDR1 LGHNT, CDR2 FRNRAP. The CDR3 consists of 16 residues. The CDR3 sequence: CASGSWTSGGRETQYF. CDR3 bases: TGTGCTAGTGGTTCCTGGACTAGCGGGGGCAGGGAGACCCAGTACTTC. Filled out from reference TRBV12-5 and TRBJ2-5, the complete variable domain reads DARVTQTPRHKVTEMGQEVTMRCQPILGHNTVFWYRQTMMQGLELLAYFRNRAPLDDSGMPKDRFSAEMPDATLATLKIQPSEPRDSAVYFCASGSWTSGGRETQYFGPGTRLLVL.

The chain has TRBV4-1 and TRBJ2-4, with 7 bases fitting TRBD2. The CDR3 has 14 residues. Germline loops: CDR1 MGHRA, CDR2 YSYEKL. The trim removed 1 base at V and 8 bases at J, leaving 5 bases unmatched. The DNA of the CDR3 is TGCGCCAGCAGCCAAGTGCTGGGGGGGGACATTCAGTACTTC. It is translated as CASSQVLGGDIQYF.

The V and J genes are TRBV7-9 and TRBJ1-2; D is unresolved. This CDR3 contains 13 residues. Germline-derived CDR1 and CDR2 are SEHNR and FQNEAQ (reference sequence). The V end lost 2 bases, the J end lost 4 bases, and 8 bases lay between the germline ends. This CDR3 is CASSLQVFYGYTF. CDR3 bases: TGTGCCAGCAGCTTACAGGTGTTCTATGGCTACACCTTC.

The V gene is TRBV5-1, the J gene TRBJ2-7, with D possibly being TRBD2 (5 bases). There are 12 residues in the CDR3. Deletions cut 2 bases from V and 7 bases from J, with 10 bases between. Germline values: CDR1 SGHRS, CDR2 YFSETQ. In DNA form, the CDR3 reads TGCGCCAGCAGCTTAGGGTCGGGAGAGCAGTACGTC. Protein sequence: CASSLGSGEQYV.

V is TRBV5-1 and J is TRBJ2-1, with D possibly being TRBD2 (7 bases). V lost 6 bases, J lost 8 bases, and 12 bases lay in between. The CDR3 loop spans 12 amino acids. Germline V gene sequence: CDR1 SGHRS, CDR2 YFSETQ. The CDR3 sequence: CASTLGGDEQFF. For the CDR3, the DNA is TGCGCCAGCACCCTAGGGGGGGATGAGCAGTTCTTC.